The 18 T cell receptor beta chains below were found in one sample sequenced in a study of T-cell reconstitution after alpha-beta-depleted transplantation in children (dated by TCRdb to the mid-2010s). Libraries were built with PCR. This sample was sequenced with an Illumina HiSeq 2500. TCR libraries were prepared with molecular barcoding, using unique molecular identifiers to normalize TCRbeta repertoire quantification. TCRdb ran its own pipeline on the public reads, namely fastp trimming at Q25 and MiXCR clone calling, and kept in-frame beta chains. Rows matching on CDR3 protein sequence are summarized as one entry with the most common DNA and genes. This sample is represented by roughly 250,000 distinct CDR3 sequences; 6.5% to 9% of them were singletons. The ten largest clones represent 6% to 7% of the sample. Sample treatment or condition, as interpreted from the label and publication: allogeneic hematopoietic cell transplantation with graft depleted of TCRalphabeta T cells and CD19 B cells.

The starting material was PBMCs, mostly from graft donor cells, obtained 180 days after TCRalphabeta/CD19-depleted stem cell transplant. The receptors stem from a male patient aged 10-17 years who had a stem cell transplant for acute lymphoblastic leukemia, so the T cells may come from the graft donor.

This clonotype was seen many times. The chain is built from TRBV5-1 and TRBJ2-6; D remains unclear. Trimming shortened V by 0 bases and J by 5 bases, and 0 bases separated the two germline ends. Germline loops: CDR1 SGHRS, CDR2 YFSETQ. The CDR3 covers 12 residues. The CDR3 DNA reads as TGCGCCAGCAGCTTGGGGGCCAACGTCCTGACTTTC. This translates into CASSLGANVLTF.

At least ten counts were recorded for this clonotype. The chain carries TRBV7-2 and TRBJ2-5, with D uncertain. Germline V gene data show CDR1 as SGHTA and CDR2 as FQGNSA. The V end lost 5 bases, the J end lost 7 bases, and 14 bases lay between the germline ends. CDR3 length: 13 amino acids. The CDR3: CASSPRLGVTQYF. For the CDR3, the DNA is TGTGCCAGCAGCCCGCGATTGGGCGTGACCCAGTACTTC.

This clonotype was detected many times. The rearrangement uses TRBV12-3 or TRBV12-4 and TRBJ2-3; D not certain. This CDR3 region has 13 residues. V lost 5 bases to trimming and J lost 5 bases, with 11 bases between them. The CDR3 loop reads CASSPGRKDTQYF. In DNA, the CDR3 is TGTGCCAGCAGTCCCGGAAGAAAAGATACGCAGTATTTT.

Details on this clonotype: One junction end does not reproduce the germline sequence, and a read error may be involved. The rearrangement joins TRBV10-3 to TRBJ2-7; TRBD1 aligns across 7 bases. Germline CDR1 reads ENHRY; CDR2 reads SYGVKD. The CDR3 totals 18 residues. The CDR3 loop reads CTISFLLPLRQGSYEQYF. The CDR3 nucleotides are TGTACCATCAGTTTCTTGCTCCCGCTCCGACAGGGCTCCTACGAGCAGTACTTC.

Details on this clonotype: This may come from a read error, since a much larger clone is one base off. V and J are TRBV20-1 and TRBJ1-1; D unclear. The CDR3 runs to 15 residues. Germline loops: CDR1 DFQATT, CDR2 SNEGSKA (reference sequence). Trimming took off 0 bases at V and 3 bases at J, with 14 bases between the two ends. DNA for the CDR3: TGCAGTGCTAGAGAGATTGAGGACCCGTACACTGAAGCTTTCTTT. It translates to CSAREIEDPYTEAFF.

This clonotype has a count of ten or more. V is TRBV6-5 and J is TRBJ2-7; 8 nucleotides match TRBD1. This CDR3 has 15 residues. Germline V gene sequence: CDR1 MNHEY, CDR2 SVGAGI. V gave up 2 bases and J gave up 5 bases; unmatched junction bases: 8. Here the CDR3 DNA reads TGTGCCAGCAGTTACGCGAAGGACAGGGAGGACGAGCAGTACTTC. Translating it yields CASSYAKDREDEQYF.

At least ten counts were recorded for this clonotype. The chain couples TRBV5-1 to TRBJ1-4; the match to TRBD1 covers 7 bases. This CDR3 is built from 15 residues. Germline loops: CDR1 SGHRS, CDR2 YFSETQ. V was clipped by 4 bases and J by 5 bases; unmatched bases: 8. This chain's CDR3 is CASSEWTGTNEKLFF. The CDR3 DNA sequence: TGCGCCAGCAGCGAATGGACAGGAACCAATGAAAAACTGTTTTTT.

This clonotype showed up just once. A read error may be the cause here, since a much bigger clone is one base away. The chain couples TRBV24-1 to TRBJ2-3, with D perhaps matching TRBD1 (5 bases). The CDR3 length is 19 residues. Germline CDR1 and CDR2: KGHDR and SFDVKD. CDR3 amino acids: CGTSDDDSRKSRNTDTQYF. CDR3 DNA: TGTGGCACCAGTGATGACGACAGTAGAAAATCACGCAACACAGATACGCAGTATTTT.

This clonotype was seen many times. CDR3 protein: CATKGQGVAGELFF. CDR3 in DNA: TGTGCCACCAAGGGACAGGGGGTCGCCGGGGAGCTGTTTTTT. The rearrangement uses TRBV24-1 and TRBJ2-2; 11 bases line up with TRBD1. Germline loops: CDR1 KGHDR, CDR2 SFDVKD. Trimming took 8 bases from V and 6 from J; bases not matched to a gene: 4. The CDR3 consists of 14 residues.

This clonotype was seen repeatedly, ten times or more. This sequence joins TRBV20-1 and TRBJ1-3; D might be TRBD1 (5 bases). CDR1 is DFQATT, CDR2 SNEGSKA, per germline (reference sequence). The V gene lost 5 bases and the J gene lost 3 bases, with 11 bases spanning the gap. This CDR3 has 13 amino acids. The CDR3 protein is CSAPRQHGNTIYF. CDR3 in DNA: TGCAGTGCTCCTCGACAGCATGGAAACACCATATATTTT.

This clonotype occurred a few times. The chain has TRBV5-1 and TRBJ1-6; D is unresolved. The CDR3 consists of 16 residues. Germline CDR1 is SGHRS and CDR2 is YFSETQ. V lost 2 bases and J 0 bases, leaving 9 bases between the germline ends. CDR3 sequence: CASSLSQSSYNSPLHF. The CDR3 DNA sequence: TGCGCCAGCAGCTTATCACAGAGCTCCTATAATTCACCCCTCCACTTT.

This chain joins TRBV6-1 and TRBJ1-3; unclear D gene. The CDR3 covers 14 residues. The V end lost 7 bases, the J end lost 0 bases, and 10 bases lay between the germline ends. Germline V gene data show CDR1 as MNHNS and CDR2 as SASEGT. The CDR3, as DNA: TGTGCCAGCAACGGAATCTTCTCTGGAAACACCATATATTTT. This codes for CASNGIFSGNTIYF.

This clonotype was recorded many times. The V and J genes are TRBV12-3 or TRBV12-4 and TRBJ2-1; 7 nucleotides align to TRBD2. V shed 6 bases and J 0 bases; nucleotides not matched to a gene: 5. The length of the CDR3 is 15 residues. CDR3 sequence (DNA): TGTGCCAGCAGGTACGGGGGGAGCTCCTACAATGAGCAGTTCTTC. Encoded protein: CASRYGGSSYNEQFF.

This clonotype was detected many times. This chain connects TRBV5-1 to TRBJ2-2; 8 positions agree with TRBD2. The V segment lost 4 bases and the J segment 0 bases; nucleotides outside the gene matches: 5. The CDR3 is 16 amino acids. The germline gives CDR1 SGHRS, CDR2 YFSETQ. The CDR3 DNA reads TGCGCCAGCAGCCCGGCGGGACTAGCGAACACCGGGGAGCTGTTTTTT. This translates into CASSPAGLANTGELFF. The full variable domain, rest sourced from reference TRBV5-1 and TRBJ2-2, is KAGVTQTPRYLIKTRGQQVTLSCSPISGHRSVSWYQQTPGQGLQFLFEYFSETQRNKGNFPGRFSGRQFSNSRSEMNVSTLELGDSALYLCASSPAGLANTGELFFGEGSRLTVL.

Many counts were recorded for this clonotype. This chain uses TRBV5-4 with TRBJ2-7, with TRBD1 matching 11 bases. The CDR3 length is 18 residues. V lost 1 base, J lost 3 bases, and 12 bases stayed unmatched. The germline V gene has CDR1 SGHNT and CDR2 YYREEE (reference sequence). The CDR3 DNA follows: TGTGCCAGCAGCTTGCTCCGGGACAGGGGGATTCAGGGCTACGAGCAGTACTTC. Amino acid sequence: CASSLLRDRGIQGYEQYF.

This clonotype was seen at least ten times. The rearrangement uses TRBV3-1 and TRBJ2-7, with a possible D match to TRBD1 (6 bases). Germline V gene data show CDR1 as LGHDT and CDR2 as YNNKEL (reference sequence). This CDR3 is 15 amino acids long. Trimming stripped 3 bases from V and 3 bases from J, with 15 bases between. The CDR3 loop reads CASSQAGTKNYEQYF. The CDR3 DNA reads TGTGCCAGCAGCCAGGCCGGGACAAAGAACTACGAGCAGTACTTC.

This clonotype occurred many times. The chain is built from TRBV28 and TRBJ2-3; D is unclear. Trimming removed 6 bases at V and 2 bases at J, with 15 bases between. Germline CDR1 and CDR2: MDHEN and SYDVKM. The CDR3 length is 15 residues. The CDR3, as DNA: TGTGCCAGCAGCTACTCCTCAGCGTCCACAGATACGCAGTATTTT. Protein sequence: CASSYSSASTDTQYF. Filled out from reference TRBV28 and TRBJ2-3, the complete variable domain reads DVKVTQSSRYLVKRTGEKVFLECVQDMDHENMFWYRQDPGLGLRLIYFSYDVKMKEKGDIPEGYSVSREKKERFSLILESASTNQTSMYLCASSYSSASTDTQYFGPGTRLTVL.

This clonotype came up many times. The gene calls are TRBV28 and TRBJ2-7, with a possible D match to TRBD1 (6 bases). V was cut by 5 bases and J by 3 bases, with 17 bases left in between. The CDR3 contains 15 residues. CDR1 MDHEN and CDR2 SYDVKM come from the germline V gene. Written as DNA, the CDR3 is TGTGCCAGCAGTCCGACAGGAAGAGTTTTCTACGAGCAGTACTTC. Translation: CASSPTGRVFYEQYF.